What follows are 23 T cell receptor beta chains derived from one specimen sequenced in a study of Ad26.COV2.S vaccination and SARS-CoV-2 variants. Treatment reported: around 19 received Ad26.COV2.S at low or high dose, single or two shots; roughly 5 received placebo; per-sample allocation not given. Sampling was done on day 63 after the first vaccine or placebo injection. The assay was immunoSEQ multiplex PCR, and TCRdb's table has in-frame clones only and misses some. The repertoire holds 350,000 to 400,000 clones, 75% to 90% seen once, with 3.5% in the top ten. Sequencing used peripheral blood, obtained in a trial of Ad26.COV2.S vaccine versus placebo. Receptors were obtained from a person aged 18-65 years who received the Ad26.COV2.S COVID-19 vaccine or a placebo.

This rearrangement joins TRBV7-2 to TRBJ2-7; 10 bases agree with TRBD1. Germline V gives CDR1 SGHTA, CDR2 FQGNSA. The CDR3 runs to 14 residues. With V trimmed by 7 bases and J by 0 bases, 3 bases remained unmatched. CDR3 residues: CASKRTGGSYEQYF. CDR3 coding DNA: TGTGCCAGCAAAAGGACAGGGGGCTCCTACGAGCAGTACTTC.

V usage is TRBV6-4 and J usage is TRBJ2-2; no definite D call. CDR3 length equals 14 residues. From germline, CDR1 is MRHNA and CDR2 SNTAGT. Trimming left V 6 bases short and J 6 bases short, with 14 bases between. The CDR3: CASSASVTSGELFF. As DNA, the CDR3 is TGTGCCAGCAGCGCCTCTGTTACCTCCGGGGAGCTGTTTTTT.

This clone was seen a few times. The chain combines TRBV19 with TRBJ1-6; 8 bases fit TRBD1. With V trimmed by 3 bases and J by 10 bases, 5 bases remained unmatched. CDR3 length equals 14 residues. Per germline, CDR1 LNHDA and CDR2 SQIVND (reference sequence). CDR3: CASSMGQAGSPLHF. CDR3 nucleotide sequence: TGTGCCAGTAGTATGGGACAGGCAGGATCACCCCTCCACTTT.

V gene TRBV20-1 combines with J gene TRBJ1-1, with D maybe TRBD1 (6 bases). The ends were cut back, 4 bases at V and 8 bases at J, with 11 bases in the middle. This CDR3 has 11 residues. Germline V gene sequence: CDR1 DFQATT, CDR2 SNEGSKA (reference sequence). CDR3 DNA: TGCAGTGCTACCCCAGACAGGGAAGCTTTCTTT. It is translated as CSATPDREAFF.

This clone was recorded once. V usage is TRBV27 and J usage is TRBJ2-3; 7 positions agree with TRBD2. The J segment lost 0 bases and the V segment lost 2 bases, leaving 2 bases of the junction unmatched. Germline CDR1 reads MNHEY; CDR2 reads SMNVEV (reference sequence). The CDR3 sequence is 15 residues long. The chain's CDR3 is CASSLGGVSTDTQYF. In nucleotides, the CDR3 is TGTGCCAGCAGTTTAGGGGGGGTTAGCACAGATACGCAGTATTTT.

V usage is TRBV13 and J usage is TRBJ2-5; D is uncertain. The ends were cut back, 0 bases at V and 5 bases at J, with 10 bases in the middle. Germline assignment: CDR1 PRHDT and CDR2 FYEKMQ (reference sequence). The CDR3 contains 14 residues. The CDR3 region has the DNA TGTGCCAGCAGCTTAGGTCGAGACCTTGAGACCCAGTACTTC. The encoded protein is CASSLGRDLETQYF.

The gene calls are TRBV6-4 and TRBJ2-3; 9 bases agree with TRBD1. In germline, CDR1 is MRHNA, CDR2 SNTAGT. There are 15 residues in the CDR3. Trimming at V came to 7 bases and at J to 5 bases, leaving 10 bases not matched to a gene. The CDR3 loop reads CASKLTGGGKDTQYF. CDR3 in DNA: TGTGCCAGCAAGCTTACAGGGGGCGGCAAAGATACGCAGTATTTT.

The chain couples TRBV18 to TRBJ2-1; 8 positions match TRBD2. The CDR3 sequence is 15 residues long. With V trimmed by 0 bases and J by 7 bases, 5 bases remained unmatched. The V gene's germline CDR1 is KGHSH and CDR2 LQKENI. CDR3 region: CASSPPAGGGNEQFF. In DNA, the CDR3 is TGTGCCAGCTCACCACCGGCGGGGGGAGGGAATGAGCAGTTCTTC.

The rearrangement links TRBV9 to TRBJ2-2, with D perhaps TRBD2 (6 bases). CDR3 length: 19 residues. The germline V gene encodes CDR1 SGDLS and CDR2 YYNGEE. The V gene lost 0 bases and the J gene lost 0 bases, with 18 bases spanning the gap. The CDR3 sequence: CASSVGLGGKYTNTGELFF. CDR3 sequence (DNA): TGTGCCAGCAGCGTAGGCCTCGGCGGGAAGTACACGAACACCGGGGAGCTGTTTTTT.

This chain connects TRBV3-1 (or the pseudogene TRBV3-2) to TRBJ2-5; 10 bases fit TRBD2. V shed 2 bases, J shed 4 bases, and the junction held 10 bases outside the gene matches. Germline lookup yields CDR1 LGHDT and CDR2 YNNKEL (reference sequence). The CDR3 covers 17 residues. The CDR3 DNA reads TGTGCCAGCAGCCAAATAACTAGCGGGGAAAGAGGAGAGACCCAGTACTTC. Translated: CASSQITSGERGETQYF.

Of note for this clone: A junction boundary mismatches the germline segment, possibly from a read error. The chain links TRBV5-1 to TRBJ2-2; weak D call: TRBD1 (5 bases). Germline loops: CDR1 SGHRS, CDR2 YFSETQ. The CDR3 loop spans 14 amino acids. The CDR3 here is CASMETAKTGELFF. For the CDR3, the DNA is TGCGCCAGCATGGAGACAGCGAAGACCGGGGAGCTGTTTTTT.

The rearrangement links TRBV29-1 to TRBJ2-3; the D gene is possibly TRBD2 (6 bases). Trimming cost V 8 bases and J 6 bases, with 18 bases left between them. The CDR3 totals 13 residues. CDR1 is SQVTM and CDR2 is ANQGSEA in the germline V gene. The CDR3 region is CSSSRGSADTQYF. CDR3 sequence (DNA): TGCAGCTCGTCGCGGGGCTCTGCGGATACGCAGTATTTT.

In its sample, this clone was seen a few times. V and J are TRBV7-9 and TRBJ1-1; 7 positions match TRBD1. This CDR3 comprises 11 residues. The V and J ends lost 5 bases and 10 bases, in that order; junction bases with no gene match: 4. Germline loops: CDR1 SEHNR, CDR2 FQNEAQ (reference sequence). CDR3 sequence reads: CASSEGARAFF. The CDR3, as DNA: TGTGCCAGCAGCGAGGGGGCGCGAGCTTTCTTT.

This clone was recorded at least ten times. The chain joins TRBV19 to TRBJ1-1; 9 nucleotides line up with TRBD1. With 6 bases clipped from V and 0 bases from J, the junction kept 11 bases outside the gene matches. The CDR3 sequence is 17 residues long. Germline lookup yields CDR1 LNHDA and CDR2 SQIVND (reference sequence). The CDR3 here is CASRTDRGDLMNTEAFF. The CDR3 bases are TGTGCCAGTAGGACGGACAGGGGCGACCTCATGAACACTGAAGCTTTCTTT. The full variable domain, completed using reference TRBV19 and TRBJ1-1, is DGGITQSPKYLFRKEGQNVTLSCEQNLNHDAMYWYRQDPGQGLRLIYYSQIVNDFQKGDIAEGYSVSREKKESFPLTVTSAQKNPTAFYLCASRTDRGDLMNTEAFFGQGTRLTVV.

This clone was observed a single time. This rearrangement joins TRBV19 to TRBJ2-7; the D is unclear. CDR1 is LNHDA, CDR2 SQIVND, per germline (reference sequence). The CDR3 is made up of 13 amino acids. Trimming pared 6 bases from V and 3 bases from J, leaving 12 bases between. CDR3 DNA: TGTGCCAGTAGCCCCGGGTCGAACTACGAGCAGTACTTC. This encodes CASSPGSNYEQYF.

This clone occurred once. The V gene is TRBV11-2, the J gene TRBJ1-1; D not resolved. This CDR3 contains 16 residues. V lost 1 base and J lost 9, with 21 bases in between. Germline CDR1 and CDR2: SGHAT and FQNNGV. CDR3 DNA: TGTGCCAGCAGCTTAGTTTTAGTTGGCACAGACCGTAAAGCTTTCTTT. It translates to CASSLVLVGTDRKAFF.

The chain uses TRBV6-6 and TRBJ1-5; 9 bases are shared with TRBD1. The germline V gene has CDR1 MNHNY and CDR2 SVGAGI (reference sequence). The length of the CDR3 is 14 residues. J lost 7 bases, V lost 6 bases, and 7 bases had no gene match. The chain's CDR3 is CASSQGQGGQPQHF. The CDR3 DNA reads as TGTGCCAGCAGCCAGGGACAGGGAGGACAGCCCCAGCATTTT.

The chain has TRBV6-1 and TRBJ1-1, with D unresolved. V lost 1 base to trimming and J lost 4 bases, with 13 bases between them. The CDR3 sequence is 15 residues long. Germline V CDR1 and CDR2: MNHNS, SASEGT. The CDR3 coding sequence is TGTGCCAGCAGTGAAGGGGTGCGGGGTGGCACTGAAGCTTTCTTT. Protein: CASSEGVRGGTEAFF.

The genes are TRBV5-1 and TRBJ1-5; 7 positions match TRBD1. The junction had 3 bases not matched to a gene; V was cut back by 0 bases and J by 3 bases. Germline V gene sequence: CDR1 SGHRS, CDR2 YFSETQ. The CDR3 consists of 15 residues. CDR3 protein: CASSLGQGNNQPQHF. The CDR3 bases are TGCGCCAGCAGCTTGGGACAGGGCAACAATCAGCCCCAGCATTTT.

The chain carries TRBV3-1 (or the pseudogene TRBV3-2) and TRBJ1-2; 12 bases line up with TRBD1. The CDR3 is made up of 14 amino acids. Germline-derived CDR1 and CDR2 are LGHDT and YNNKEL (reference sequence). The V segment lost 4 bases and the J segment 7 bases; nucleotides outside the gene matches: 4. In DNA form, the CDR3 reads TGTGCCAGCAGCCCAGGGACAGGGGGCTTTGGCTACACCTTC. Translated, it gives CASSPGTGGFGYTF.

This clone was seen once. V and J are TRBV4-1 and TRBJ1-2, with D unclear. The germline V and J ends were trimmed by 1 base and 0 bases, with 12 bases remaining between them. Germline assignment: CDR1 MGHRA and CDR2 YSYEKL. The length of the CDR3 is 16 residues. CDR3 residues: CASSQVPRRSNYGYTF. The CDR3 nucleotides read TGCGCCAGCAGCCAAGTCCCCAGGAGATCTAACTATGGCTACACCTTC.

This rearrangement joins TRBV6-5 to TRBJ1-6, with 7 bases aligning to TRBD1. Trimming removed 2 bases from V and 7 bases from J; junction bases left unmatched: 5. The CDR3 runs to 15 residues. From germline, CDR1 is MNHEY and CDR2 SVGAGI. Written as DNA, the CDR3 is TGTGCCAGCAGTTACAATCAGGGGGACAATTCACCCCTCCACTTT. Amino acids: CASSYNQGDNSPLHF.

The V gene is TRBV10-3, the J gene TRBJ1-1; TRBD1 matches 8 bases. The CDR3 contains 12 residues. The germline V gene has CDR1 ENHRY and CDR2 SYGVKD. Trimming at V came to 10 bases and at J to 6 bases, leaving 7 bases not matched to a gene. The CDR3 is CASTPGQAEAFF. DNA of the CDR3: TGTGCCAGCACTCCGGGACAGGCTGAAGCTTTCTTT.